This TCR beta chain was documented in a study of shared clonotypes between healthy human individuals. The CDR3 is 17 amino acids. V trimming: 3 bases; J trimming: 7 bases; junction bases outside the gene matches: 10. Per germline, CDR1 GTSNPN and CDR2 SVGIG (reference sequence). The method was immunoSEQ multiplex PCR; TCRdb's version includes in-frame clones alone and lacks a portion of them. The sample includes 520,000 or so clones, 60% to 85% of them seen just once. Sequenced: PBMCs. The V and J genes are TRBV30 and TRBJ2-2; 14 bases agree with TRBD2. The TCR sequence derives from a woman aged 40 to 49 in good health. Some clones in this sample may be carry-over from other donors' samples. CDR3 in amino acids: CAWRALGLAGVYGELFF. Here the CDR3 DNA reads TGTGCCTGGAGGGCCCTGGGACTAGCGGGAGTCTACGGGGAGCTGTTTTTT.